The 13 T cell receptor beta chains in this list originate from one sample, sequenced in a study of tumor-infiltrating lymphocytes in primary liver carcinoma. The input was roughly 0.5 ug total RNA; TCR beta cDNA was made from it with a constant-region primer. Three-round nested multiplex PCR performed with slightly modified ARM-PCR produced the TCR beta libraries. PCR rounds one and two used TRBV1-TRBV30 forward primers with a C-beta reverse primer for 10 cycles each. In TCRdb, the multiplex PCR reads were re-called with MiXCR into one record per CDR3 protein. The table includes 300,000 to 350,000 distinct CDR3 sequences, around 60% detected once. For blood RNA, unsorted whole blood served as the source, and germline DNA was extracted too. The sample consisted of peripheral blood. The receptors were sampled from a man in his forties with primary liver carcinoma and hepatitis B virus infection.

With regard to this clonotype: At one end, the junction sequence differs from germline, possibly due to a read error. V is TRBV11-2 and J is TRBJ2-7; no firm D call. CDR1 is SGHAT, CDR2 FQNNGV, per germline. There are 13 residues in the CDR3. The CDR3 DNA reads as TGTGCCAACAGCCCTCAGGCTAACTGCGGGCAGTACTTC. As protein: CANSPQANCGQYF.

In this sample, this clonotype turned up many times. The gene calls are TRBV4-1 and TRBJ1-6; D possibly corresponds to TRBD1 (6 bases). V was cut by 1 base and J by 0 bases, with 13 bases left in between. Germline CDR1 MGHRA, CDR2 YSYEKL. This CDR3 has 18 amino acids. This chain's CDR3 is CASSQAIGQTSYNSPLHF. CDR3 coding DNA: TGCGCCAGCAGCCAAGCAATAGGACAGACCTCCTATAATTCACCCCTCCACTTT.

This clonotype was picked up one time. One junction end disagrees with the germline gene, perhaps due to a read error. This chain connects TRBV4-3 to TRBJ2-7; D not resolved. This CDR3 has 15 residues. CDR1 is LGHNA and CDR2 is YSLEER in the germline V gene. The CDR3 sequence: CASGQSRAGSYEQYF. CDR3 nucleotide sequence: TGCGCCAGCGGCCAAAGTAGGGCAGGTTCCTACGAGCAGTACTTC.

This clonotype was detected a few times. In DNA, the CDR3 is TGTGCCAGCAGTTACGGCGCGGCACTTCACACCGGGGAGCTGTTTTTT. It encodes CASSYGAALHTGELFF. This chain connects TRBV6-2 or TRBV6-3 to TRBJ2-2; no clear D. The germline V and J ends were trimmed by 2 bases and 3 bases, with 13 bases remaining between them. CDR3 length equals 16 residues. The V gene's germline CDR1 is MNHEY and CDR2 SVGEGT.

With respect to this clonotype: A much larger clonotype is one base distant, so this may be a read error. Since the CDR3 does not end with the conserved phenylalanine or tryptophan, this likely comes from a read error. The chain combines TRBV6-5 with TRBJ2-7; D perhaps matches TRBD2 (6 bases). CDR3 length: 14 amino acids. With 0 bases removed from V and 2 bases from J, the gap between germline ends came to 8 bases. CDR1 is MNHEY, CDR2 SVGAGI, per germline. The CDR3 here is CASSYSSGPYEQYI. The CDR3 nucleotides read TGTGCCAGCAGTTACTCTAGCGGACCCTACGAGCAGTACATC.

This CDR3 reads CSISPDSYEQYF. CDR3 DNA sequence: TGTTCCATCAGCCCTGACTCCTACGAGCAGTACTTC. The J gene is TRBJ2-7, the V gene TRBV11-1; D call uncertain. CDR3 length: 12 residues. Germline V gene lookup returns CDR1 SGHAT and CDR2 FQDESV (reference sequence).

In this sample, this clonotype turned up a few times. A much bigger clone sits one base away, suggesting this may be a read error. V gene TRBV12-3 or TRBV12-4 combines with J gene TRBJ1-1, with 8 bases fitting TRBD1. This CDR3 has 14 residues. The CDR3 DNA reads TGTGCCAGCAGTCAGGACAGGGTGAACATTGAAGCTTTCTTT. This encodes CASSQDRVNIEAFF.

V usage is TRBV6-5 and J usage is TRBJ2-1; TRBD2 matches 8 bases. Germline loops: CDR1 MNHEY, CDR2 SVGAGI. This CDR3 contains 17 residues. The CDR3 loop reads CARSVWWRSGSGDGQFF. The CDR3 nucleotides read TGTGCAAGAAGCGTATGGTGGCGCAGCGGGAGTGGGGATGGGCAGTTCTTC.

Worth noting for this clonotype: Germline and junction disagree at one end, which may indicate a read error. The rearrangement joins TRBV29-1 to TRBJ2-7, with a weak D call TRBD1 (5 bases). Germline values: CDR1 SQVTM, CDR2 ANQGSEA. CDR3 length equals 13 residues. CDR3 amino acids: CRVEAGNPYEQYF. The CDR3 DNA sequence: TGTAGGGTTGAAGCAGGGAACCCCTACGAGCAGTACTTC.

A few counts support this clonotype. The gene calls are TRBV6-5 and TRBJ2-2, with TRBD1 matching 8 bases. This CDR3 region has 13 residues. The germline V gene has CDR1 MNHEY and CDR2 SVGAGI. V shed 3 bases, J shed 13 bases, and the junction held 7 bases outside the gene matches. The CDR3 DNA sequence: TGTGCCAGCAGTTATTCCGACAGGGGTGTGCTGTTTTTT. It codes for CASSYSDRGVLFF.

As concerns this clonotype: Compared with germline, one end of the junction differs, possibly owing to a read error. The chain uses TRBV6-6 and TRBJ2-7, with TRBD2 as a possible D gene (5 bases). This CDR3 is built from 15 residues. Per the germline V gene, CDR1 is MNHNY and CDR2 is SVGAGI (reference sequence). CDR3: CVSSYLGRGVYEQYF. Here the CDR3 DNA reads TGTGTCAGCAGTTACTTAGGACGGGGAGTTTACGAGCAGTACTTC.

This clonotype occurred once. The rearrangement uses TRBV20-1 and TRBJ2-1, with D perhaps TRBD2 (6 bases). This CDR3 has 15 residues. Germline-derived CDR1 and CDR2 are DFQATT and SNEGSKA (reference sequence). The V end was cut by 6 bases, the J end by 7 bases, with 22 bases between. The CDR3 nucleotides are TGCAGTGCCCTTAGGCCCCTATCCGGAGGGAATGAGCAGTTCTTC. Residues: CSALRPLSGGNEQFF.

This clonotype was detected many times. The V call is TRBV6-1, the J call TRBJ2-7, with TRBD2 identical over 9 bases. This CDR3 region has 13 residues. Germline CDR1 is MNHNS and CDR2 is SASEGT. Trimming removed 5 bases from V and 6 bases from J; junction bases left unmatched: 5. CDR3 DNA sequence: TGTGCCAGCAGTTATAGCGGGAGCGGCGAGCAGTACTTC. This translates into CASSYSGSGEQYF.